This is a list of T cell receptor beta chains from one sample in a study of shared clonotypes between healthy human individuals. Assay: immunoSEQ multiplex PCR; the TCRdb copy retains only in-frame clones and omits some. Among roughly 2,500,000 clones, 80% to 95% were seen once, and the ten largest hold 0.36%. Sequencing was done on a sample of naive CD4+ T cells from PBMCs. These receptors were obtained from a man between 18 and 29 years old in good health. Some clones in this sample may be carry-over from other donors' samples. Each CDR3 is given with its conserved first and last residue. A D gene is named only where the DNA matches it firmly. The size of a clone is reported for some rows only, either as once, few or many, or as a class for expanded clones.

>TRBV5-1|NA|NA|TRBJ1-1
TGCGCCAGCATGCCCTTCCAGGGTCGGAACACTGAAGCTTTCTTT
CASMPFQGRNTEAFF
>TRBV5-1|NA|NA|TRBJ2-2
TGCGCCAGCAGCTTGGGAGGCCACACCGGGGAGCTGTTTTTT
CASSLGGHTGELFF
>TRBV10-1|NA|TRBD1|TRBJ2-7
TGCGCCAGCAGCTTCGAGGACAGGGGTCAAGGGTACGAGCAGTACTTC
CASSFEDRGQGYEQYF
>TRBV18|once|NA|TRBJ1-1
TGTGCCAGCTCACCACCGGGCAGGGCTAACACTGAAGCTTTCTTT
CASSPPGRANTEAFF
>TRBV2|NA|NA|TRBJ1-5
TGTGCCAGCAGTGACGGGGGGGCACTCAATCAGCCCCAGCATTTT
CASSDGGALNQPQHF
>TRBV20-1|NA|NA|TRBJ1-1
TGCAGTGCTAGAAAGGGGGGCCTGGCTTTCTTT
CSARKGGLAFF
>TRBV28|once|NA|TRBJ2-4
TGTGCCAGCAGTCCCCGTGGGGAAGCCAAAAACATTCAGTACTTC
CASSPRGEAKNIQYF
>TRBV5-1|once|NA|TRBJ1-2
TGCGCCAGCAGCTTGACAGGGCTTAACTATGGCTACACCTTC
CASSLTGLNYGYTF
>TRBV6-5|NA|TRBD1|TRBJ2-1
TGTGCCAGCACCCAGGGGGTGAGCGATGAGCAGTTCTTC
CASTQGVSDEQFF
>TRBV7-9|NA|TRBD2|TRBJ2-3
TGTGCCAGCCTGCTAGCGGGAACAGATACGCAGTATTTT
CASLLAGTDTQYF
>TRBV27|NA|NA|TRBJ2-5
TGTGCCAGCAGTCCCACAGGACTCCGAGGGGAGACCCAGTACTTC
CASSPTGLRGETQYF
>TRBV6-5|few|NA|TRBJ1-2
TGTGCCAGCACCACCCTACAGGGAAGGTATGGCTACACCTTC
CASTTLQGRYGYTF
>TRBV4-2|NA|NA|TRBJ1-1
TGTGCCAGCAGCCAAGACAGGGCTCTGAACACTGAAGCTTTCTTT
CASSQDRALNTEAFF
>TRBV5-1|NA|NA|TRBJ2-5
TGCGCCAGCAGCCCCGGGACTTTGAAAGAGACCCAGTACTTC
CASSPGTLKETQYF
>TRBV1|NA|NA|TRBJ2-1
TGCACCAGCAGCCAACCCTTAGCGGGAGGGCCCGACAATGAGCAGTTCTTC
CTSSQPLAGGPDNEQFF
>TRBV2|NA|NA|TRBJ1-3
TGTGCCAGCAGTGAATCGACAGCCAGCTCTGGAAACACCATATATTTT
CASSESTASSGNTIYF
>TRBV29-1|NA|NA|TRBJ1-1
TGCAGCGTGGTACAGGGCGCCAACACTGAAGCTTTCTTT
CSVVQGANTEAFF
>TRBV7-2|NA|TRBD2|TRBJ2-7
TGTGCCAGCCGGTGGGCGGGAGACGCGTACGAGCAGTACTTC
CASRWAGDAYEQYF
>TRBV11-2|NA|TRBD2|TRBJ2-7
TGTGCCAGCAGCTTAGGGCTAGCGGGAGAAGAAGAGCAGTACTTC
CASSLGLAGEEEQYF
>TRBV5-1|NA|TRBD2|TRBJ2-1
TGCGCCAGCAATCTAGCGGGTAGCTCCTACAATGAGCAGTTCTTC
CASNLAGSSYNEQFF
>TRBV25-1|NA|NA|TRBJ2-1
TGTGCCAGCAGTGACGGAAGACTAGGGCGACATGAGCAGTTCTTC
CASSDGRLGRHEQFF
>TRBV10-3|NA|TRBD1|TRBJ2-7
TGTGCCACCCTATCAGGGGGCTACGAGCAGTACTTC
CATLSGGYEQYF
>TRBV27|NA|NA|TRBJ2-7
TGTGCCAGCAGCCAAACCCTGAGGGGGTTCCTTCAAAGCTCCTACGAGCAGTACTTC
CASSQTLRGFLQSSYEQYF
>TRBV23-1|NA|NA|TRBJ2-7
TGCGCCAGGAAAAAAGGCCGGGGACAAAGATACGAGCAGTACTTC
CARKKGRGQRYEQYF
>TRBV10-1|NA|NA|TRBJ2-3
TGCGCCAGCAGTGAGGCAGTGACAGATACGCAGTATTTT
CASSEAVTDTQYF
>TRBV10-3|NA|TRBD1|TRBJ1-6
TGTGCCATCAGTGAGAGTAACAGGGGGAGCAATTCACCCCTCCACTTT
CAISESNRGSNSPLHF
>TRBV2|NA|TRBD1|TRBJ1-5
TGTGCTCTAGGGGGCTATGGCAATCAGCCCCAGCATTTT
CALGGYGNQPQHF